A single sample gave rise to the 10 T cell receptor beta chains below, sequenced in a study of blood T cell repertoires in COVID-19. Method: immunoSEQ multiplex PCR; TCRdb's copy keeps in-frame clones and lacks some. The table shows 250,000 or so clones, with less than 90% occurring only once. The sequencing sample was made of peripheral blood. The receptor set was obtained from a woman in her forties who had recovered from COVID-19.

The J gene is TRBJ2-4, the V gene TRBV27; D gene uncertain. The CDR3 is 13 residues long. The V gene's germline CDR1 is MNHEY and CDR2 SMNVEV (reference sequence). V was clipped by 0 bases and J by 6 bases, with 6 bases between them. The CDR3 sequence: CASSLSGGNIQYF. Written as DNA, the CDR3 is TGTGCCAGCAGTTTATCCGGCGGAAACATTCAGTACTTC.

The chain has TRBV4-1 and TRBJ2-2, with 8 positions matching TRBD1. The CDR3 runs to 16 residues. Germline V lookup: CDR1 MGHRA, CDR2 YSYEKL. V was clipped by 6 bases and J by 1 base; unmatched bases: 7. The CDR3 reads CASRPPGQENTGELFF. The CDR3 region has the DNA TGCGCCAGCAGACCTCCGGGACAGGAGAACACCGGGGAGCTGTTTTTT.

J is TRBJ1-6 and V is TRBV7-8; D may be TRBD1 (5 bases). V lost 5 bases and J 9 bases, leaving 14 bases between the germline ends. CDR1 is SGHVS and CDR2 is FQNEAQ in the germline V gene. This CDR3 has 14 residues. CDR3 nucleotides: TGTGCCAGCAGCCCCAGGGAGGGGAGTTCACCCCTCCACTTT. This codes for CASSPREGSSPLHF. Drawing the rest from reference TRBV7-8 and TRBJ1-6, the complete variable domain is GAGVSQSPRYKVAKRGQDVALRCDPISGHVSLFWYQQALGQGPEFLTYFQNEAQLDKSGLPSDRFFAERPEGSVSTLKIQRTQQEDSAVYLCASSPREGSSPLHFGNGTRLTVT.

This rearrangement joins TRBV20-1 to TRBJ2-7; 8 bases fit TRBD1. V trimming: 4 bases; J trimming: 5 bases; junction bases outside the gene matches: 1. Germline assignment: CDR1 DFQATT and CDR2 SNEGSKA (reference sequence). CDR3 length: 11 amino acids. CDR3: CSATDRDEQYF. CDR3 sequence (DNA): TGCAGTGCTACGGACAGGGACGAGCAGTACTTC.

This chain uses TRBV19 with TRBJ1-5; D is ambiguous. This CDR3 is built from 16 residues. The V and J ends lost 2 bases and 0 bases respectively, with 11 bases between them. Germline loops: CDR1 LNHDA, CDR2 SQIVND (reference sequence). CDR3 nucleotides: TGTGCCAGTAGTATACCACAAGTTTATAGCAATCAGCCCCAGCATTTT. It translates to CASSIPQVYSNQPQHF.

The rearrangement links TRBV5-1 to TRBJ2-7, with 7 nucleotides matching TRBD2. This CDR3 is 16 amino acids long. Germline values: CDR1 SGHRS, CDR2 YFSETQ. Trimming removed 6 bases from V and 3 bases from J; junction bases left unmatched: 15. In nucleotides, the CDR3 is TGCGCCAGCACCCCGGGGGGAGCAGGTCCAATCTACGAGCAGTACTTC. This encodes CASTPGGAGPIYEQYF.

This clone was picked up one time. Here the CDR3 DNA reads TGTGCCAGCAAGGAGGACAGCTATGGCTACACCTTC. Residues: CASKEDSYGYTF. The chain couples TRBV2 to TRBJ1-2; D may be TRBD1 (6 bases). This CDR3 region has 12 residues. Germline V gene sequence: CDR1 SNHLY, CDR2 FYNNEI. Between the trimmed V and J ends, which lost 7 bases and 4 bases, there was a span of 10 bases.

This clone showed up just a few times. V usage is TRBV12-3 or TRBV12-4 and J usage is TRBJ1-5; no definite D call. The V end lost 5 bases, the J end lost 8 bases, and 13 bases lay between the germline ends. The CDR3 contains 13 residues. The CDR3 region has the DNA TGTGCCAGCAGTCCGCCCACGAGGGAGCCCCAGCATTTT. This gives the protein CASSPPTREPQHF.

This clone was recorded once. The rearrangement joins TRBV29-1 to TRBJ2-1, with 13 bases identical to TRBD2. Trimming took 8 bases from V and 4 from J; bases not matched to a gene: 5. The CDR3 covers 14 residues. Germline V lookup: CDR1 SQVTM, CDR2 ANQGSEA. CDR3 bases: TGCAGCTCGGGACTAGCGGGGCGGTACAATGAGCAGTTCTTC. Translating it yields CSSGLAGRYNEQFF.

The chain recombines TRBV2 with TRBJ2-7; D possibly corresponds to TRBD2 (6 bases). CDR1 and CDR2 from the germline V gene are SNHLY and FYNNEI. V was pared by 8 bases and J by 3 bases, with 17 bases between. CDR3 length: 14 residues. The CDR3 here is CASQRDSGRYEQYF. The CDR3 region has the DNA TGTGCCAGCCAACGGGATAGCGGCCGCTACGAGCAGTACTTC. The entire variable domain, with the rest obtained from reference TRBV2 and TRBJ2-7, is as follows: EPEVTQTPSHQVTQMGQEVILRCVPISNHLYFYWYRQILGQKVEFLVSFYNNEISEKSEIFDDQFSVERPDGSNFTLKIRSTKLEDSAMYFCASQRDSGRYEQYFGPGTRLTVT.